These 20 T cell receptor beta chains were all obtained from the same sample, sequenced in a study of blood T cell repertoires in COVID-19. Sequenced by immunoSEQ multiplex PCR; TCRdb stores in-frame clones only, minus some. The table includes 50,000 or so clones, approximately 93% detected once. The source material was peripheral blood. The receptor set was obtained from a man aged 60 to 69 with COVID-19, enrolled during active disease.

The chain recombines TRBV5-1 with TRBJ2-2, with 7 bases that match TRBD2. This CDR3 comprises 15 residues. Germline V gene data show CDR1 as SGHRS and CDR2 as YFSETQ. V shed 2 bases and J 1 base; nucleotides not matched to a gene: 2. CDR3 DNA sequence: TGCGCCAGCAGCTTTTCTAGCGGGAACACCGGGGAGCTGTTTTTT. Encoded protein: CASSFSSGNTGELFF.

The CDR3 region is CASSQAPGGPDGYTF. CDR3 bases: TGTGCCAGCTCGCAGGCTCCGGGAGGCCCTGATGGCTACACCTTC. The V and J genes are TRBV18 and TRBJ1-2; D remains unclear. Germline CDR1 is KGHSH and CDR2 is LQKENI. The CDR3 runs 15 residues. V was cut by 6 bases and J by 6 bases, with 20 bases left in between.

The chain combines TRBV6-5 with TRBJ2-2, with D possibly matching TRBD2 (6 bases). This CDR3 has 15 residues. V shed 6 bases and J shed 0 bases, with 11 bases lying between them. Looked up from germline, CDR1 is MNHEY and CDR2 is SVGAGI. Here the CDR3 reads CASRTGSANTGELFF. Written as DNA, the CDR3 is TGTGCCAGCAGAACCGGGAGCGCGAACACCGGGGAGCTGTTTTTT.

V is TRBV7-9 and J is TRBJ1-4; TRBD1 might be the D (5 bases). Germline V gene lookup returns CDR1 SEHNR and CDR2 FQNEAQ (reference sequence). CDR3 length: 16 residues. The V and J ends lost 2 bases and 0 bases respectively, with 10 bases between them. The CDR3 bases are TGTGCCAGCAGCTTACCAGGGCCAGCAACTAATGAAAAACTGTTTTTT. Translated: CASSLPGPATNEKLFF.

V usage is TRBV2 and J usage is TRBJ2-3, with TRBD2 matching 7 bases. Per the germline V gene, CDR1 is SNHLY and CDR2 is FYNNEI. The V and J ends lost 4 bases and 0 bases, in that order; junction bases with no gene match: 7. CDR3 length equals 16 residues. CDR3 bases: TGTGCCAGCAGTGGAGGGCTAGCGGATAGCACAGATACGCAGTATTTT. Its protein is CASSGGLADSTDTQYF.

The chain employs TRBV7-2 and TRBJ1-6; TRBD1 matches 9 bases. CDR3 length: 16 amino acids. The V segment lost 0 bases and the J segment 8 bases; nucleotides outside the gene matches: 5. The germline gives CDR1 SGHTA, CDR2 FQGNSA. In nucleotides, the CDR3 is TGTGCCAGCAGCTTAGCTCCGGGACAGGGATATTCACCCCTCCACTTT. Amino acids: CASSLAPGQGYSPLHF.

V gene TRBV5-4 combines with J gene TRBJ1-1; D unclear. V lost 6 bases and J 1 base, leaving 16 bases between the germline ends. The CDR3 spans 15 residues. Per the germline V gene, CDR1 is SGHNT and CDR2 is YYREEE (reference sequence). The CDR3 DNA reads TGTGCCAGCACCCAAAACCCGAGGGCGAACACTGAAGCTTTCTTT. Its protein is CASTQNPRANTEAFF.

The chain carries TRBV5-1 and TRBJ2-3; 10 nucleotides align to TRBD1. Germline V CDR1 and CDR2: SGHRS, YFSETQ. This CDR3 region has 15 residues. The ends lost 4 bases at V and 3 bases at J; junction bases unmatched: 5. Here the CDR3 DNA reads TGCGCCAGCAGCAGGGACAGGGGAGGGACAGATACGCAGTATTTT. It yields the protein CASSRDRGGTDTQYF.

The rearrangement joins TRBV5-8 to TRBJ2-1; D might be TRBD1 (6 bases). V lost 0 bases and J 5 bases, leaving 18 bases between the germline ends. CDR1 SGHTS and CDR2 YDEGEE come from the germline V gene. This CDR3 region has 17 residues. CDR3 in amino acids: CASSLVRHRDINNEQFF. CDR3 sequence (DNA): TGTGCCAGCAGCTTGGTACGTCACAGGGACATAAACAATGAGCAGTTCTTC.

The V call is TRBV7-8, the J call TRBJ2-1; 11 nucleotides line up with TRBD2. The CDR3 spans 16 residues. Per germline, CDR1 SGHVS and CDR2 FQNEAQ. Unmatched junction bases numbered 6, after V lost 4 bases and J lost 4 bases. The CDR3 region has the DNA TGTGCCAGCAGCTCAGCGACTAGCGGGAAATACAATGAGCAGTTCTTC. As protein: CASSSATSGKYNEQFF.

The chain uses TRBV7-2 and TRBJ1-2; TRBD1 aligns across 10 bases. The CDR3 contains 14 residues. Germline V lookup: CDR1 SGHTA, CDR2 FQGNSA. V dropped 5 bases and J dropped 3; count of bases not matched to a gene: 3. The CDR3 here is CASSRDRGDYGYTF. CDR3 DNA: TGTGCCAGCAGCCGGGACAGGGGCGACTATGGCTACACCTTC.

The V gene is TRBV4-3, the J gene TRBJ2-7; 7 bases match TRBD1. Trimming removed 4 bases from V and 2 bases from J; junction bases left unmatched: 8. The V gene's germline CDR1 is LGHNA and CDR2 YSLEER. The CDR3 loop spans 15 amino acids. DNA of the CDR3: TGCGCCAGCAGCCCGGCTCGGGACAGCACCTACGAGCAGTACTTC. Translated: CASSPARDSTYEQYF.

The gene calls are TRBV19 and TRBJ1-4; 9 bases are shared with TRBD1. Trimming took 7 bases from V and 7 from J; bases not matched to a gene: 10. The CDR3 extends over 15 amino acids. Germline-derived CDR1 and CDR2 are LNHDA and SQIVND (reference sequence). CDR3 protein: CASTKAGTGIEKLFF. DNA of the CDR3: TGTGCCAGTACCAAGGCCGGGACAGGGATTGAAAAACTGTTTTTT.

The rearrangement uses TRBV7-9 and TRBJ2-1, with 7 nucleotides matching TRBD2. Trimming at V came to 4 bases and at J to 4 bases, leaving 13 bases not matched to a gene. CDR3 length equals 17 residues. Looked up from germline, CDR1 is SEHNR and CDR2 is FQNEAQ (reference sequence). CDR3 sequence reads: CASSSLSASGVYNEQFF. CDR3 nucleotides: TGTGCCAGCAGCTCCCTATCGGCTAGCGGAGTATACAATGAGCAGTTCTTC.

The rearrangement links TRBV19 to TRBJ2-1, with 9 positions matching TRBD2. V dropped 1 base and J dropped 7; count of bases not matched to a gene: 2. CDR3 length equals 14 residues. Looked up from germline, CDR1 is LNHDA and CDR2 is SQIVND (reference sequence). DNA of the CDR3: TGTGCCAGTAGTATAGTAGCGGGAGTGAATGAGCAGTTCTTC. This translates into CASSIVAGVNEQFF.

This sequence joins TRBV28 and TRBJ2-2; 13 nucleotides line up with TRBD2. The CDR3 totals 19 residues. V gave up 2 bases and J gave up 5 bases; unmatched junction bases: 11. Germline V CDR1 and CDR2: MDHEN, SYDVKM. DNA of the CDR3: TGTGCCAGCAGTTTAGGGCGGACTAGCGGGAGTTTTAGAACCGGGGAGCTGTTTTTT. It specifies CASSLGRTSGSFRTGELFF.

The chain's CDR3 is CASTSYGGRSGAEAFF. The CDR3 DNA reads TGTGCCAGCACCAGTTACGGGGGACGGTCGGGGGCTGAAGCTTTCTTT. V usage is TRBV27 and J usage is TRBJ1-1, with a possible D match to TRBD1 (5 bases). The germline V gene encodes CDR1 MNHEY and CDR2 SMNVEV (reference sequence). The ends were cut back, 7 bases at V and 6 bases at J, with 24 bases in the middle. This CDR3 region has 16 residues.

The CDR3 bases are TGTGCAAGTCGCCGCTACGAGCAGTACTTC. Amino acids: CASRRYEQYF. The chain links TRBV12-2 to TRBJ2-7; TRBD2 was called by the table and not checked on the DNA. TRBV12-2 is marked as a pseudogene. The CDR3 runs to 10 residues.

The J gene is TRBJ1-3, the V gene TRBV27, with 11 bases identical to TRBD1. Trimming removed 8 bases from V and 1 base from J; junction bases left unmatched: 10. Germline V CDR1 and CDR2: MNHEY, SMNVEV (reference sequence). This CDR3 comprises 17 residues. This CDR3 reads CASAPGQGENSGNTIYF. The CDR3 DNA reads TGTGCCAGCGCCCCGGGACAGGGGGAGAATTCTGGAAACACCATATATTTT.

The J gene is TRBJ1-2, the V gene TRBV20-1; D remains unclear. The CDR3 consists of 13 residues. CDR1 is DFQATT, CDR2 SNEGSKA, per germline (reference sequence). Trimming cost V 3 bases and J 4 bases, with 12 bases left between them. The CDR3 loop is CSASSGFLYGYTF. The CDR3 DNA is TGCAGTGCTAGTTCAGGTTTTCTCTATGGCTACACCTTC.